The entry below describes one T cell receptor beta chain. Its target is not known. This sample stems from a study of blood T cells in healthy people across ages. General observations from the study: Total diversity from one million sequenced T cells was likely underestimated.

The CDR3 extends over 11 amino acids. The V gene's germline CDR1 is LGHNA and CDR2 YSLEER. V lost 1 base and J lost 10, with 8 bases in between. The use of a sample-barcoded 5' primer and a J-beta primer mix characterized a second PCR of roughly 6 to 11 cycles. Each cDNA was tagged by a template-switch adaptor containing 12 random nucleotides. Each CDR3 protein gets one entry after TCRdb re-called the 5' RACE reads with MiXCR. The table includes under 1,100,000 distinct CDR3 sequences, approximately 25% detected once. The sample also formed part of further work on T cells of mothers and their children.

The origin of this receptor is a girl aged 2 to 9 in good health. The sample comprised blood. The chain is built from TRBV4-3 and TRBJ2-7; D is uncertain. The CDR3 protein is CASSQGQFQYF. DNA for the CDR3: TGCGCCAGCAGCCAAGGACAATTTCAGTACTTC.